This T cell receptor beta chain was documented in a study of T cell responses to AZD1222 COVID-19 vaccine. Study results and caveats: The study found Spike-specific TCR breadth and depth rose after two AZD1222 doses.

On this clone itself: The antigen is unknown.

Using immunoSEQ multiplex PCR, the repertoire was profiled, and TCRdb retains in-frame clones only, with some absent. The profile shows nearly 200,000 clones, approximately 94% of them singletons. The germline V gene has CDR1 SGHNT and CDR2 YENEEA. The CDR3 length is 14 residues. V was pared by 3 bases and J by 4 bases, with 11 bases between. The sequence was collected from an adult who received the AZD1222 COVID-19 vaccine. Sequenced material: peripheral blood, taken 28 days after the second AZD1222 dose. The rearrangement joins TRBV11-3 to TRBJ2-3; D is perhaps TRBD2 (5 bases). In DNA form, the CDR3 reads TGTGCCAGCAGCTTGCGGGCCGCGGCAGATACGCAGTATTTT. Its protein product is CASSLRAAADTQYF.